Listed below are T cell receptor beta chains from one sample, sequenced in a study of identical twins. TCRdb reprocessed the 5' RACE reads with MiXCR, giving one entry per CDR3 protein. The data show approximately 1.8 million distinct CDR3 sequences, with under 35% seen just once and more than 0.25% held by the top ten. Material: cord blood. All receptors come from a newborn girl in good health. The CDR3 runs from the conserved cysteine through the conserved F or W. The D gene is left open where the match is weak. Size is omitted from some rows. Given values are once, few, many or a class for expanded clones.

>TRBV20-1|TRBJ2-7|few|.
CSAKMAGEQYF
TGCAGTGCCAAGATGGCCGGGGAGCAGTACTTC
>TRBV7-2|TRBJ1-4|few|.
CASSFGSATNEKLFF
TGTGCCAGCAGCTTCGGCAGCGCAACTAATGAAAAACTGTTTTTT
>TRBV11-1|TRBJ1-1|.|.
CASSLMGGAGTEAFF
TGTGCCAGCAGCTTAATGGGGGGCGCGGGTACTGAAGCTTTCTTT
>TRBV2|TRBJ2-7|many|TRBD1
CATTGESYEQYF
TGTGCCACGACAGGGGAGAGCTACGAGCAGTACTTC
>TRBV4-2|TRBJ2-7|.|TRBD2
CASSHPGTSGGEQYF
TGTGCCAGCAGCCACCCCGGGACTAGCGGTGGCGAGCAGTACTTC
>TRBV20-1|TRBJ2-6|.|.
CSAIALLGRAAGANVLTF
TGCAGTGCTATCGCTCTCCTGGGCAGGGCGGCTGGGGCCAACGTCCTGACTTTC
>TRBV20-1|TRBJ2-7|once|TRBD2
CSAPNLAGGTVRTF
TGCAGTGCCCCAAACCTAGCGGGAGGTACGGTACGTACCTTC
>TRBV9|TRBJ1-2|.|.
CASSVDGGQGYGYTF
TGTGCCAGCAGCGTAGACGGGGGGCAAGGCTATGGCTACACCTTC
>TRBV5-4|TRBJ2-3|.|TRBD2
CASSLSGRARDTQYF
TGTGCCAGCAGCTTGAGCGGGAGGGCTAGGGATACGCAGTATTTT
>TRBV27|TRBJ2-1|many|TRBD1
CAIFRDRQFF
TGTGCCATCTTCCGGGACAGGCAGTTCTTC
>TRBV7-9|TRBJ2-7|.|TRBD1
CASSLVWDRGHHEQYF
TGTGCCAGCAGCTTAGTGTGGGACAGGGGGCACCACGAGCAGTACTTC